The 30 T cell receptor beta chains below all came from one sample that was sequenced in a study of blood T cell repertoires in COVID-19. Only in-frame clones appear in the TCRdb table, and some are missing; sequencing was by immunoSEQ multiplex PCR. The sample yields a few hundred thousand clones, 80% to 85% seen once. The specimen sequenced was PBMCs or T cells enriched from blood (not recorded which). These receptors originate from a man in his fifties who had recovered from COVID-19.

The gene calls are TRBV11-2 and TRBJ2-7; D is perhaps TRBD1 (6 bases). Germline lookup yields CDR1 SGHAT and CDR2 FQNNGV. This CDR3 region has 15 residues. Trimming stripped 4 bases from V and 2 bases from J, with 15 bases between. For the CDR3, the DNA is TGTGCCAGCAGCTCGGAACCGGACAGCCCCTACGAGCAGTACTTC. It codes for CASSSEPDSPYEQYF.

This sequence joins TRBV5-1 and TRBJ2-6; a possible D gene is TRBD1 (5 bases). Trimming left V 0 bases short and J 1 base short, with 17 bases between. The CDR3 is 19 amino acids. Germline-derived CDR1 and CDR2 are SGHRS and YFSETQ. The CDR3 sequence: CASSLARRASNSGANVLTF. The CDR3 DNA reads as TGCGCCAGCAGCTTGGCCCGCAGGGCGTCGAATTCTGGGGCCAACGTCCTGACTTTC.

DNA of the CDR3: TGTGCCAGTAGCCCCCTGGGACAGACTAGCACAGATACGCAGTATTTT. This translates into CASSPLGQTSTDTQYF. The rearrangement uses TRBV19 and TRBJ2-3, with 7 bases matching TRBD1. The CDR3 sequence is 16 residues long. The germline V gene has CDR1 LNHDA and CDR2 SQIVND (reference sequence). V dropped 6 bases and J dropped 0; count of bases not matched to a gene: 9.

V is TRBV5-6 and J is TRBJ1-1, with D perhaps TRBD1 (6 bases). The CDR3 contains 17 residues. CDR1 and CDR2 from the germline V gene are SGHDT and YYEEEE. The germline V and J ends were trimmed by 3 bases and 0 bases, with 18 bases remaining between them. The DNA for the CDR3 is TGTGCCAGCAGCTATCTCTCTACAGGGATCCTGAACACTGAAGCTTTCTTT. It specifies CASSYLSTGILNTEAFF.

The V and J genes are TRBV25-1 and TRBJ1-1; TRBD1 matches 8 bases. V lost 4 bases, J lost 2 bases, and 6 bases stayed unmatched. Germline V gene lookup returns CDR1 MGHDK and CDR2 SYGVNS. The CDR3 loop spans 15 amino acids. CDR3: CASSVMTGVNTEAFF. CDR3 in DNA: TGTGCCAGCAGTGTAATGACAGGGGTAAACACTGAAGCTTTCTTT.

The sample holds a few counts of this clone. The chain uses TRBV5-1 and TRBJ2-4; 10 bases align to TRBD1. V was pared by 4 bases and J by 3 bases, with 10 bases of the junction left unmatched. This CDR3 has 17 residues. The germline gives CDR1 SGHRS, CDR2 YFSETQ. CDR3 region: CASSQYSGTGDKNIQYF. DNA of the CDR3: TGCGCCAGCAGCCAGTACTCCGGGACAGGGGACAAAAACATTCAGTACTTC.

The chain carries TRBV11-3 and TRBJ1-6; D uncertain. The CDR3 loop spans 13 amino acids. Germline assignment: CDR1 SGHNT and CDR2 YENEEA. V was trimmed by 8 bases and J by 2 bases, leaving 7 bases between them. The CDR3 nucleotides read TGTGCCAGCGCTCCGGCCTATAATTCACCCCTCCACTTT. The encoded protein is CASAPAYNSPLHF.

The chain uses TRBV28 and TRBJ2-7; TRBD2 matches 12 bases. The junction had 14 bases not matched to a gene; V was cut back by 4 bases and J by 1 base. Germline loops: CDR1 MDHEN, CDR2 SYDVKM. The CDR3 totals 19 residues. CDR3 coding DNA: TGTGCCAGCAGTTCCTCCGGTCGACTAGCGGGAGTGGGATCCTACGAGCAGTACTTC. It translates to CASSSSGRLAGVGSYEQYF.

The genes are TRBV4-1 and TRBJ1-1, with 10 bases matching TRBD1. CDR1 and CDR2 (germline): MGHRA, YSYEKL. This CDR3 is built from 15 residues. V trimming: 3 bases; J trimming: 3 bases; junction bases outside the gene matches: 4. This CDR3 is CASSHVGTGDTEAFF. In nucleotides, the CDR3 is TGCGCCAGCAGCCACGTCGGGACAGGGGACACTGAAGCTTTCTTT.

The chain employs TRBV3-1 (or the pseudogene TRBV3-2) and TRBJ2-4, with 8 bases identical to TRBD1. V gave up 6 bases and J gave up 1 base; unmatched junction bases: 14. The CDR3 spans 18 residues. CDR1 is LGHDT and CDR2 is YNNKEL in the germline V gene (reference sequence). The DNA for the CDR3 is TGTGCCAGCAGTCAATTCTTCACAGGGGGGAGTGCCAAAAACATTCAGTACTTC. Translating it yields CASSQFFTGGSAKNIQYF.

The V gene is TRBV25-1, the J gene TRBJ2-3; D gene ambiguous. CDR1 MGHDK and CDR2 SYGVNS come from the germline V gene. CDR3 length equals 14 residues. V was shortened by 6 bases and J by 4 bases, with 14 bases between the two germline ends. CDR3 region: CASRNFGGADTQYF. In DNA form, the CDR3 reads TGTGCCAGCAGAAACTTCGGCGGAGCAGATACGCAGTATTTT.

The rearrangement joins TRBV10-3 to TRBJ1-4; TRBD1 agrees at 10 bases. CDR1 and CDR2 from the germline V gene are ENHRY and SYGVKD. The CDR3 covers 14 residues. V lost 10 bases and J lost 4; bases outside the gene matches: 6. CDR3 coding DNA: TGTGCCAGCACCGGGACAGGGGATAATGAAAAACTGTTTTTT. It encodes CASTGTGDNEKLFF.

V usage is TRBV10-3 and J usage is TRBJ2-1, with 7 positions matching TRBD1. This CDR3 is built from 14 residues. Germline lookup yields CDR1 ENHRY and CDR2 SYGVKD. The ends lost 10 bases at V and 3 bases at J; junction bases unmatched: 9. In DNA form, the CDR3 reads TGTGCCACGAACCCGGGACAGCTCTACAATGAGCAGTTCTTC. Translated: CATNPGQLYNEQFF.

The chain carries TRBV18 and TRBJ2-3, with D possibly matching TRBD1 (6 bases). CDR3 length: 17 amino acids. Germline values: CDR1 KGHSH, CDR2 LQKENI. The germline V and J ends were trimmed by 0 bases and 4 bases, with 17 bases remaining between them. CDR3 sequence reads: CASSPPVLGARSDTQYF. For the CDR3, the DNA is TGTGCCAGCTCACCACCGGTTTTGGGGGCGCGCTCAGATACGCAGTATTTT.

This rearrangement joins TRBV4-1 to TRBJ1-2; D is undetermined. Germline V gene data show CDR1 as MGHRA and CDR2 as YSYEKL. Trimming cost V 1 base and J 8 bases, with 20 bases left between them. The CDR3 is 16 amino acids. The CDR3 nucleotides are TGCGCCAGCAGCCAAGGCTCCCGGGGTTCGTCTTCAGGCTACACCTTC. Its translation: CASSQGSRGSSSGYTF.

This chain joins TRBV28 and TRBJ2-4; TRBD1 agrees at 7 bases. CDR3 length equals 17 residues. V lost 1 base and J lost 5; bases outside the gene matches: 11. Germline CDR1 reads MDHEN; CDR2 reads SYDVKM. CDR3 nucleotide sequence: TGTGCCAGCAGTTTATTAGGGGCAGGGGGTGTAGAAAACATTCAGTACTTC. Amino acid sequence: CASSLLGAGGVENIQYF.

This clone was detected only once. The V gene is TRBV7-9, the J gene TRBJ2-3; 12 bases fit TRBD2. From germline, CDR1 is SEHNR and CDR2 FQNEAQ (reference sequence). V shed 9 bases and J 5 bases; nucleotides not matched to a gene: 15. This CDR3 spans 17 amino acids. The CDR3 nucleotides read TGTGCCAGTCAACATCCCCTAGCGGGAGGGCCAGGAGATACGCAGTATTTT. Amino acids: CASQHPLAGGPGDTQYF.

The chain is built from TRBV5-1 and TRBJ2-7, with a possible D match to TRBD2 (8 bases). Trimming removed 2 bases from V and 7 bases from J, with 22 bases in between. CDR1 and CDR2 from the germline V gene are SGHRS and YFSETQ. This CDR3 is 16 amino acids long. The CDR3 protein is CASSLGGGVAGQEQYF. The CDR3 nucleotides are TGCGCCAGCAGCTTAGGGGGCGGGGTAGCGGGGCAAGAGCAGTACTTC.

This chain uses TRBV10-1 with TRBJ2-2; 10 nucleotides match TRBD2. The CDR3 is made up of 15 amino acids. J gave up 4 bases and V 2 bases, and 1 base lay outside the gene matches. Per germline, CDR1 WNHNN and CDR2 SYGVQD (reference sequence). CDR3 in amino acids: CASSEGLAATGELFF. CDR3 coding DNA: TGCGCCAGCAGTGAGGGACTAGCGGCCACCGGGGAGCTGTTTTTT.

The gene calls are TRBV6-2 or TRBV6-3 and TRBJ2-6; TRBD1 matches 11 bases. V shed 4 bases, J shed 2 bases, and the junction held 7 bases outside the gene matches. The germline gives CDR1 MNHEY, CDR2 SVGEGT. The CDR3 runs to 18 residues. DNA for the CDR3: TGTGCCAGCAGTTCATGGGACAGGGGGATCGCTGGGGCCAACGTCCTGACTTTC. This sequence encodes CASSSWDRGIAGANVLTF.

The rearrangement links TRBV5-1 to TRBJ2-7, with TRBD2 matching over 13 bases. Germline CDR1 is SGHRS and CDR2 is YFSETQ. This CDR3 has 14 residues. V was pared by 4 bases and J by 6 bases, with 4 bases of the junction left unmatched. The CDR3 is CASSTTSGGAEQYF. In nucleotides, the CDR3 is TGCGCCAGCAGCACCACTAGCGGGGGGGCCGAGCAGTACTTC.

The chain couples TRBV7-2 to TRBJ2-7; the D gene is possibly TRBD2 (6 bases). The V end lost 5 bases, the J end lost 0 bases, and 11 bases lay between the germline ends. CDR1 is SGHTA, CDR2 FQGNSA, per germline. This CDR3 is 14 amino acids long. The CDR3 DNA follows: TGTGCCAGCAGCCCAGCGGGTAGCTCCTACGAGCAGTACTTC. Amino acids: CASSPAGSSYEQYF. The whole variable domain, remainder taken from reference TRBV7-2 and TRBJ2-7, is GAGVSQSPSNKVTEKGKDVELRCDPISGHTALYWYRQSLGQGLEFLIYFQGNSAPDKSGLPSDRFSAERTGGSVSTLTIQRTQQEDSAVYLCASSPAGSSYEQYFGPGTRLTVT.

This clone has only one observation. V and J are TRBV27 and TRBJ1-5; 11 bases agree with TRBD1. The CDR3 consists of 14 residues. The V segment lost 8 bases and the J segment 3 bases; nucleotides outside the gene matches: 3. The germline CDR1 and CDR2 sequences are MNHEY and SMNVEV (reference sequence). This CDR3 is CASAGQGANQPQHF. CDR3 DNA: TGTGCCAGCGCTGGACAGGGGGCCAATCAGCCCCAGCATTTT.

The rearrangement uses TRBV29-1 and TRBJ2-3; tentative D call: TRBD2 (6 bases). Germline V gives CDR1 SQVTM, CDR2 ANQGSEA. With 3 bases removed from V and 12 bases from J, the gap between germline ends came to 16 bases. The CDR3 has 12 residues. CDR3 in amino acids: CSVEKASVSQYF. Written as DNA, the CDR3 is TGCAGCGTTGAGAAGGCTAGCGTAAGTCAGTATTTT.

The CDR3 nucleotides read TGTGCCAGCAGCCCCGGGGGTCGTGCCGGGGAGCTGTTTTTT. It codes for CASSPGGRAGELFF. The chain carries TRBV6-2 or TRBV6-3 and TRBJ2-2; tentative D call: TRBD2 (6 bases). The CDR3 is made up of 14 amino acids. Germline CDR1 reads MNHEY; CDR2 reads SVGEGT. Trimming left V 6 bases short and J 6 bases short, with 14 bases between.

This clone was counted a single time. The chain has TRBV18 and TRBJ2-7; tentatively, D is TRBD2 (7 bases). Germline V lookup: CDR1 KGHSH, CDR2 LQKENI. The CDR3 is 15 residues long. The V end lost 2 bases, the J end lost 6 bases, and 17 bases lay between the germline ends. CDR3 nucleotides: TGTGCCAGCTCACCAGCTCGGAGGGGGGGAAGCGAGCAGTACTTC. Translating it yields CASSPARRGGSEQYF. The complete variable domain, with remaining parts taken from reference TRBV18 and TRBJ2-7, reads NAGVMQNPRHLVRRRGQEARLRCSPMKGHSHVYWYRQLPEEGLKFMVYLQKENIIDESGMPKERFSAEFPKEGPSILRIQQVVRGDSAAYFCASSPARRGGSEQYFGPGTRLTVT.

The chain uses TRBV25-1 and TRBJ1-3, with TRBD1 matching 9 bases. There are 17 residues in the CDR3. Losses at the gene ends were 4 bases for V and 1 base for J; bases not matched to a gene: 8. Germline loops: CDR1 MGHDK, CDR2 SYGVNS. CDR3 bases: TGTGCCAGCAGTGGACCCCCGGGACAGGGTTCTGGAAACACCATATATTTT. Translation: CASSGPPGQGSGNTIYF.

The chain employs TRBV2 and TRBJ2-2, with 8 nucleotides matching TRBD1. The CDR3 has 16 amino acids. The V segment lost 2 bases and the J segment 5 bases; nucleotides outside the gene matches: 7. The germline V gene has CDR1 SNHLY and CDR2 FYNNEI. The CDR3 protein is CASSETGGQGTGELFF. The CDR3 DNA is TGTGCCAGCAGTGAAACCGGAGGACAGGGAACCGGGGAGCTGTTTTTT.

The chain combines TRBV2 with TRBJ2-3; tentative D call: TRBD1 (6 bases). CDR1 is SNHLY, CDR2 FYNNEI, per germline. This CDR3 contains 14 residues. V gave up 6 bases and J gave up 2 bases, with 12 bases separating them. The chain's CDR3 is CASRIQGFTDTQYF. CDR3 nucleotide sequence: TGTGCCAGCAGGATACAGGGTTTCACAGATACGCAGTATTTT.

This rearrangement joins TRBV15 to TRBJ1-3; a possible D gene is TRBD1 (5 bases). CDR1 is LNHNV, CDR2 YYDKDF, per germline (reference sequence). The V gene lost 0 bases and the J gene lost 0 bases, with 12 bases spanning the gap. The CDR3 loop spans 17 amino acids. The CDR3 reads CATSRDRPGGSGNTIYF. The CDR3 DNA sequence: TGTGCCACCAGCAGAGATCGTCCGGGGGGCTCTGGAAACACCATATATTTT.